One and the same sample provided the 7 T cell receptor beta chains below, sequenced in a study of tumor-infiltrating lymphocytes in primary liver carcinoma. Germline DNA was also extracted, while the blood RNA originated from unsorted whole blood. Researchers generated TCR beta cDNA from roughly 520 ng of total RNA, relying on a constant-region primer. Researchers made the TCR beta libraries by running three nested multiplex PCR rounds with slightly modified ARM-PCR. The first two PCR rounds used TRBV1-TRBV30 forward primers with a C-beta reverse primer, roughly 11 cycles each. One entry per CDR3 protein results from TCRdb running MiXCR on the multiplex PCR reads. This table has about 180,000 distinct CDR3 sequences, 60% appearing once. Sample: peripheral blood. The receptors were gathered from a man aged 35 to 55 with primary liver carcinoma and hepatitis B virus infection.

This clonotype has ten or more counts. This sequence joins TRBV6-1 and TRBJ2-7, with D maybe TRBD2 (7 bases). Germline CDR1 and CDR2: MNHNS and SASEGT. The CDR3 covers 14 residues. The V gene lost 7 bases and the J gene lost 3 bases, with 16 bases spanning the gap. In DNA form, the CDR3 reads TGTGCCAGCATCTCAAGGGGGGGCGGCTACGAGCAGTACTTC. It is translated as CASISRGGGYEQYF.

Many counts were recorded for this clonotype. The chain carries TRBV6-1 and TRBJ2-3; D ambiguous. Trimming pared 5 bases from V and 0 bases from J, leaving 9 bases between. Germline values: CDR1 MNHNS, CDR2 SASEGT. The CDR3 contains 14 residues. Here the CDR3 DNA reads TGTGCCAGCAGTTCCCTAAGCAGCACAGATACGCAGTATTTT. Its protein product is CASSSLSSTDTQYF.

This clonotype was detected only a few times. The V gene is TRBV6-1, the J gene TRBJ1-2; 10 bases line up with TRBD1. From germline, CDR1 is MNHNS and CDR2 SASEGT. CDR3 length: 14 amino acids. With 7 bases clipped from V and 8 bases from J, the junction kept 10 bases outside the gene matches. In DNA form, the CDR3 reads TGTGCCAGCACTCCGGGACAGGGGCGTTGGGGCTACACCTTC. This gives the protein CASTPGQGRWGYTF.

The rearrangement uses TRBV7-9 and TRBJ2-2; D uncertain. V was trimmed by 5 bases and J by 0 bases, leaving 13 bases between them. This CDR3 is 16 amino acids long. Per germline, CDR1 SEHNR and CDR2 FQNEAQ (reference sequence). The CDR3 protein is CASSPGLTPNTGELFF. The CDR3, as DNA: TGTGCCAGCAGCCCCGGCCTCACCCCGAACACCGGGGAGCTGTTTTTT.

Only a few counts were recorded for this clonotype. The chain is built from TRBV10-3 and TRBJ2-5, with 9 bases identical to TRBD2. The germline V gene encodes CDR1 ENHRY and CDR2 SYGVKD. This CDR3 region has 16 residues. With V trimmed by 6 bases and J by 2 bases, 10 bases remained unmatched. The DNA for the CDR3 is TGTGCCATCAGCCCCGTGGGCGGGAGGGATCAAGAGACCCAGTACTTC. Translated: CAISPVGGRDQETQYF.

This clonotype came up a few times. The CDR3 spells CASSPQRGTERDHSYNEQFF. The CDR3 nucleotides are TGTGCCAGCAGTCCCCAAAGAGGAACCGAGCGGGACCACTCCTACAATGAGCAGTTCTTC. The chain carries TRBV12-3 or TRBV12-4 and TRBJ2-1, with 7 bases identical to TRBD2. Trimming took 5 bases from V and 0 from J; bases not matched to a gene: 19. CDR3 length: 20 residues.

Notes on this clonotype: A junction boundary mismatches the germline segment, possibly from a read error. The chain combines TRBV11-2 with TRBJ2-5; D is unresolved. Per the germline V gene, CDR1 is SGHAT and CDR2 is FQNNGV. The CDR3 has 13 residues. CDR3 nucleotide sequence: TGTGCCAGCAGCTTAATCCGAGAAGAGACCGAGTACTTC. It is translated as CASSLIREETEYF.